These T cell receptor beta chains were read from a single sample in a study of T cells in localized non-small cell lung cancer. The data were produced by immunoSEQ multiplex PCR, yet TCRdb's version contains in-frame clones alone and is incomplete. The sample has 65,000 to 90,000 clones, roughly 80% seen once. The specimen comprised PBMCs, sampled before any cancer treatment. These receptors all stem from a man aged 40-75 years with stage II squamous cell lung carcinoma. Both conserved end residues are part of each CDR3. The order of the fields is clone size, D gene, V gene, J gene, CDR3 DNA, CDR3 protein. The D gene is left open where the match is weak. Clone size is shown for a subset of rows, as once, few, many or a class of expanded clone.

-	-	TRBV7-3	TRBJ1-1	TGTGCCAGCAGCTTAGAAGTTAACACTGAAGCTTTCTTT	CASSLEVNTEAFF
once	-	TRBV28	TRBJ1-3	TGTGCCAGCAGTTTGGAAGGGTGGAGAAACACCATATATTTT	CASSLEGWRNTIYF
-	TRBD1	TRBV4-3	TRBJ2-1	TGCGCCAGCACCCCGGGACAGGGGATTTACAATGAGCAGTTCTTC	CASTPGQGIYNEQFF
once	TRBD1	TRBV6-6	TRBJ1-1	TGTGCCAGGCCCAGGACAGGGGTTTTCGCTGAAGCTTTCTTT	CARPRTGVFAEAFF
-	-	TRBV28	TRBJ1-4	TGTGCCAGCAGCCTACGCGAGGGGCTGTTTTTT	CASSLREGLFF
-	TRBD1	TRBV4-1	TRBJ1-4	TGCGCCAGCAGCCAAGGGACAGGGGGTAATGAAAAACTGTTTTTT	CASSQGTGGNEKLFF
-	-	TRBV6-6	TRBJ1-5	TGTGCCAGCAGTTACGCCCAGAATCAGCCCCAGCATTTT	CASSYAQNQPQHF
-	TRBD1	TRBV28	TRBJ2-2	TGTGCCAGCAGGCCGGGACAGGGGAGGTCCGGGGAGCTGTTTTTT	CASRPGQGRSGELFF
many	-	TRBV7-9	TRBJ2-7	TGTGCCAGCAGCGACCTGGCAGGGCCAGGGGGGAACTACGAGCAGTACTTC	CASSDLAGPGGNYEQYF
-	TRBD1	TRBV6-6	TRBJ2-5	TGTGCCAGCAGACAGGGGTCCCTAGAGACCCAGTACTTC	CASRQGSLETQYF
-	TRBD1	TRBV6-5	TRBJ1-1	TGTGCCAGCATTGGTCAGGGGGGCACTGAAGCTTTCTTT	CASIGQGGTEAFF
-	-	TRBV28	TRBJ1-5	TGTGCCAGCAGTTTTGCAGGGAACGGGCAGCCCCAGCATTTT	CASSFAGNGQPQHF
-	-	TRBV2	TRBJ2-6	TGTGCCAGCAGTGATGGGGTGGGCATAAAGAGCTCTGGGGCCAACGTCCTGACTTTC	CASSDGVGIKSSGANVLTF
-	TRBD2	TRBV9	TRBJ2-5	TGTGCCAGCAGCGTATCCTGGACTAGCGGAGAGACCCAGTACTTC	CASSVSWTSGETQYF
-	TRBD1	TRBV29-1	TRBJ1-1	TGCAGTTCGGGACAGGGGAACACTGAAGCTTTCTTT	CSSGQGNTEAFF
few	-	TRBV6-1	TRBJ2-7	TGTGCCAGCGAGGCAGGGAGCTACGAGCAGTACTTC	CASEAGSYEQYF
-	TRBD1	TRBV5-1	TRBJ1-3	TGCGCCAGCAGCCCTCAGGGGGCGGCTGGAAACACCATATATTTT	CASSPQGAAGNTIYF
-	TRBD2	TRBV4-3	TRBJ2-5	TGCGCCAGCAGCCCAGCACGACTAGCGGGGGGCCTGGGGGGAGAGACCCAGTACTTC	CASSPARLAGGLGGETQYF
-	-	TRBV25-1	TRBJ1-6	TGTGCCAGCAGTGGAGAGTTCGCTTCACCCCTCCACTTT	CASSGEFASPLHF
-	TRBD1	TRBV5-3	TRBJ2-4	TGTGCCAGAAGCTTAAGGGGGCTGGGGGCCAAAAACATTCAGTACTTC	CARSLRGLGAKNIQYF
-	-	TRBV28	TRBJ2-5	TGTGCCAGCAGTTTGGGACAACCGGGTCAGTACTTC	CASSLGQPGQYF
-	TRBD1	TRBV5-8	TRBJ1-2	TGCGCCAGCAGCTGGGACAGGGGGGATGGCTACACCTTC	CASSWDRGDGYTF
-	-	TRBV7-9	TRBJ1-2	TGTGCCAGCGGGGACAACAACTATGGCTACACCTTC	CASGDNNYGYTF
-	TRBD2	TRBV10-3	TRBJ2-7	TGTGCCATCAGGAGCGGGGATGGCTACGAGCAGTACTTC	CAIRSGDGYEQYF
-	-	TRBV6-9	TRBJ2-2	TGTGCCAGTCCAGGGGGGAGAACCGGGGAGCTGTTTTTT	CASPGGRTGELFF
once	-	TRBV7-9	TRBJ2-7	TGTGCCAGCAGCTTGTCCTACGAGCAGTACTTC	CASSLSYEQYF
-	-	TRBV28	TRBJ1-4	TGTGCCAGCAGTGTAACTAATGAAAAACTGTTTTTT	CASSVTNEKLFF
-	-	TRBV5-6	TRBJ1-3	TGTGCCAGCAGCTCCCTGACGCAAGGCACTGGAAACACCATATATTTT	CASSSLTQGTGNTIYF